This entry concerns a single T cell receptor beta chain. Its antigen remains unknown. Methods used by the authors: ImmunoSEQ junction-only sequences lacked quality scores, so their filtering differed. The method was immunoSEQ multiplex PCR; TCRdb's version includes in-frame clones alone and lacks a portion of them. The DNA was the basis for D and trimming; V, J and clone size are from that table. The sample includes 2 million to 2.5 million clones, roughly 93% seen only once; the top ten take approximately 0.36%. The germline CDR1 and CDR2 sequences are MNHEY and SVGAGI. V was clipped by 5 bases and J by 9 bases, with 22 bases between them. The CDR3 consists of 15 residues. These data are taken from a study of shared clonotypes between healthy human individuals. General study results and limits: Generally, naive subsets (rather than memory subsets) showed larger estimated richness. Researchers sampled only blood; tissue repertoires likely differ.

The sequence was collected from a man aged 18 to 30 in good health. Some clones in this sample may be carry-over from other donors' samples. The chain links TRBV6-5 to TRBJ1-1; D gene unclear. The sequenced material came from naive CD4+ T cells from PBMCs. The subset: CD45RA+ positively selected. The CDR3: CASSPLLRQLRQAFF. DNA of the CDR3: TGTGCCAGCAGTCCCCTCCTAAGGCAGCTCCGGCAAGCTTTCTTT.